Shown below are 22 T cell receptor beta chains from a single sample sequenced in a study of T cells in Graves' hyperthyroidism and ophthalmopathy. RNA transcripts were the template for amplifying TCR beta CDR3 regions. The primer set for the first-round RT-PCR of the TCR CDR3 was HTBI. TCRdb re-analysed the multiplex PCR reads in MiXCR, keeping a single row per CDR3 protein. This sample yields about 640,000 distinct CDR3 sequences, of which over 40% are seen a single time; 6.5% to 9% belongs to the top ten. The sequencing input was peripheral blood or thyroid tissue (not recorded which). The origin of the receptors is an adult man with Graves' disease, either hyperthyroidism or ophthalmopathy (not recorded which).

In its sample, this clonotype was seen many times. The chain joins TRBV7-9 to TRBJ1-1, with 8 bases fitting TRBD1. The CDR3 length is 14 residues. V lost 1 base, J lost 10 bases, and 8 bases stayed unmatched. Per germline, CDR1 SEHNR and CDR2 FQNEAQ (reference sequence). This CDR3 is CASSLGGQGSGAFF. The CDR3 nucleotides are TGTGCCAGCAGCTTAGGAGGACAGGGAAGTGGAGCTTTCTTT.

The rearrangement links TRBV7-8 to TRBJ1-6; no firm D call. This CDR3 has 16 residues. Germline V CDR1 and CDR2: SGHVS, FQNEAQ. Trimming left V 2 bases short and J 0 bases short, with 8 bases between. The CDR3 loop reads CASSLITSSYNSPLHF. CDR3 bases: TGTGCCAGCAGCTTAATAACGAGCTCCTATAATTCACCCCTCCACTTT. The full variable domain, with the rest looked up from reference TRBV7-8 and TRBJ1-6, is GAGVSQSPRYKVAKRGQDVALRCDPISGHVSLFWYQQALGQGPEFLTYFQNEAQLDKSGLPSDRFFAERPEGSVSTLKIQRTQQEDSAVYLCASSLITSSYNSPLHFGNGTRLTVT.

This clonotype was recorded only once. At one of its ends the junction is not consistent with the germline gene, which may arise from a read error. The chain couples TRBV20-1 to TRBJ1-3; 8 nucleotides agree with TRBD1. The CDR3 extends over 15 amino acids. Germline V gene lookup returns CDR1 DFQATT and CDR2 SNEGSKA (reference sequence). CDR3 nucleotide sequence: TGCAGTGCGACCCAGGGGGCCTCCTCTGGAAGCACCATATATTTT. Residues: CSATQGASSGSTIYF.

CDR3 sequence reads: CSAEGGVWREGPRGYEQYF. The CDR3 coding sequence is TGCAGCGCCGAAGGCGGAGTCTGGCGGGAGGGCCCTCGGGGGTACGAGCAGTACTTC. The chain combines TRBV29-1 with TRBJ2-7; 9 bases map to TRBD2. The ends lost 7 bases at V and 4 bases at J; junction bases unmatched: 26. This CDR3 is built from 19 residues. The germline V gene has CDR1 SQVTM and CDR2 ANQGSEA.

V usage is TRBV27 and J usage is TRBJ2-5; TRBD1 is a possible D gene (5 bases). Germline loops: CDR1 MNHEY, CDR2 SMNVEV (reference sequence). The CDR3 contains 14 residues. V was shortened by 5 bases and J by 5 bases, with 15 bases between the two germline ends. CDR3 nucleotide sequence: TGTGCCAGCAGTGCCTGGCCAGGGTTTGAGACCCAGTACTTC. Protein product: CASSAWPGFETQYF.

This clonotype was seen many times. The chain recombines TRBV2 with TRBJ1-1, with D possibly being TRBD1 (6 bases). CDR3 size: 13 residues. Trimming took 5 bases from V and 2 from J, leaving 9 bases between them. Looked up from germline, CDR1 is SNHLY and CDR2 is FYNNEI. The CDR3 nucleotides are TGTGCCAGCAGTTACAGGGTAAACACTGAAGCTTTCTTT. This encodes CASSYRVNTEAFF.

This clonotype was seen at least ten times. The gene calls are TRBV7-2 and TRBJ1-2; perhaps TRBD1 as D (6 bases). This CDR3 is built from 13 residues. Trimming removed 3 bases from V and 4 bases from J, with 9 bases in between. Germline CDR1 reads SGHTA; CDR2 reads FQGNSA. As DNA, the CDR3 is TGTGCCAGCAGCTTCATACAGGGCTATGGCTACACCTTC. Protein sequence: CASSFIQGYGYTF.

This clonotype appeared many times. This sequence joins TRBV9 and TRBJ1-2; TRBD1 matches 10 bases. Trimming took 7 bases from V and 8 from J; bases not matched to a gene: 5. There are 12 residues in the CDR3. Germline assignment: CDR1 SGDLS and CDR2 YYNGEE. CDR3 region: CASGDRGRGYTF. In DNA form, the CDR3 reads TGTGCCAGCGGAGACAGGGGGCGCGGCTACACCTTC.

The chain employs TRBV9 and TRBJ1-3; D ambiguous. Per germline, CDR1 SGDLS and CDR2 YYNGEE. V was trimmed by 2 bases and J by 0 bases, leaving 12 bases between them. The length of the CDR3 is 16 residues. The DNA of the CDR3 is TGTGCCAGCAGCGTCCGACCCCCCGACTCTGGAAACACCATATATTTT. Translation: CASSVRPPDSGNTIYF.

This clonotype has more than one count but fewer than ten. V and J are TRBV5-4 and TRBJ1-2; 10 bases map to TRBD1. V lost 5 bases, J lost 6 bases, and 7 bases stayed unmatched. Germline V CDR1 and CDR2: SGHNT, YYREEE (reference sequence). The length of the CDR3 is 14 residues. CDR3 coding DNA: TGTGCCAGCAGACAAGGAGGACAGGGGGATGGCTACACCTTC. It specifies CASRQGGQGDGYTF.

The J gene is TRBJ1-2, the V gene TRBV6-2 or TRBV6-3, with D hard to call. This CDR3 comprises 12 residues. Germline assignment: CDR1 MNHEY and CDR2 SVGEGT. With 5 bases removed from V and 4 bases from J, the gap between germline ends came to 8 bases. CDR3: CASSEATYGYTF. The CDR3 DNA is TGTGCCAGCAGTGAAGCAACCTATGGCTACACCTTC.

This chain connects TRBV7-9 to TRBJ2-7; D remains unclear. Deletions cut 4 bases from V and 4 bases from J, with 17 bases between. Germline V gene lookup returns CDR1 SEHNR and CDR2 FQNEAQ (reference sequence). This CDR3 contains 15 residues. The CDR3 region is CASSSLLGRLYEQYF. CDR3 nucleotide sequence: TGTGCCAGCAGCTCCCTTCTAGGGCGCCTATACGAGCAGTACTTC.

V gene TRBV19 combines with J gene TRBJ1-2; D gene uncertain. The CDR3 is made up of 14 amino acids. Germline CDR1 LNHDA, CDR2 SQIVND (reference sequence). Trimming pared 4 bases from V and 0 bases from J, leaving 9 bases between. CDR3 DNA sequence: TGTGCCAGTAGTACGTGTAGTTCTAACTATGGCTACACCTTC. Amino acid sequence: CASSTCSSNYGYTF.

Worth noting for this clonotype: A read error may produce the germline difference seen at one junction end. This chain uses TRBV7-6 with TRBJ2-5; D not resolved. The CDR3 runs 9 residues. Germline V gene lookup returns CDR1 SGHVS and CDR2 FNYEAQ. CDR3 sequence (DNA): TGTGCCAGCAGCTTCACTCAACACTTC. The encoded protein is CASSFTQHF.

V and J are TRBV10-3 and TRBJ1-6, with 9 bases matching TRBD1. CDR1 ENHRY and CDR2 SYGVKD come from the germline V gene. This CDR3 comprises 18 residues. J was trimmed by 0 bases and V by 6 bases; bases with no gene match: 9. In DNA, the CDR3 is TGTGCCATCAGGGCCGGGACAGGGTCGAGCTCCTATAATTCACCCCTCCACTTT. Translated, it gives CAIRAGTGSSSYNSPLHF.

The V gene is TRBV19, the J gene TRBJ2-2; TRBD1 is a possible D gene (5 bases). Germline CDR1 reads LNHDA; CDR2 reads SQIVND (reference sequence). CDR3 length: 14 residues. Trimming left V 7 bases short and J 2 bases short, with 11 bases between. The CDR3 region is CASTPGPNTGELFF. The CDR3 nucleotides read TGTGCCAGTACCCCAGGGCCTAACACCGGGGAGCTGTTTTTT.

The rearrangement uses TRBV5-1 and TRBJ1-1; TRBD1 might be the D (6 bases). The CDR3 has 15 amino acids. V gave up 4 bases and J gave up 4 bases, with 17 bases separating them. Per the germline V gene, CDR1 is SGHRS and CDR2 is YFSETQ. The chain's CDR3 is CASSRTMDRGTEAFF. CDR3 nucleotides: TGCGCCAGCAGCCGCACCATGGACAGAGGCACTGAAGCTTTCTTT. Based on the CDR3 plus reference TRBV5-1 and TRBJ1-1, the full variable domain is KAGVTQTPRYLIKTRGQQVTLSCSPISGHRSVSWYQQTPGQGLQFLFEYFSETQRNKGNFPGRFSGRQFSNSRSEMNVSTLELGDSALYLCASSRTMDRGTEAFFGQGTRLTVV.

About this clonotype itself: This may arise from a read error, as a much more abundant clone is one base away. The rearrangement joins TRBV7-2 to TRBJ2-7, with 12 bases matching TRBD2. The CDR3 is made up of 15 amino acids. Germline CDR1 reads SGHTA; CDR2 reads FQGNSA. Unmatched junction bases numbered 3, after V lost 1 base and J lost 5 bases. The DNA for the CDR3 is TGTACCAGCAGCTTAGGTCGGACTAGCGGGAACGAGCAGTACTTC. It yields the protein CTSSLGRTSGNEQYF.

V and J are TRBV3-1 and TRBJ1-2; 7 bases agree with TRBD1. V was clipped by 5 bases and J by 6 bases; unmatched bases: 9. The CDR3 has 14 amino acids. Germline CDR1 reads LGHDT; CDR2 reads YNNKEL (reference sequence). CDR3: CASSRTGDVDGYTF. As DNA, the CDR3 is TGTGCCAGCAGCAGAACAGGGGACGTAGATGGCTACACCTTC.

CDR3: CSVQIAGFGNTIYF. Here the CDR3 DNA reads TGCAGCGTACAGATCGCAGGGTTCGGAAACACCATATATTTT. This chain connects TRBV29-1 to TRBJ1-3, with D possibly TRBD1 on 5 matching bases. Germline CDR1 SQVTM, CDR2 ANQGSEA. With 6 bases removed from V and 4 bases from J, the gap between germline ends came to 16 bases. This CDR3 comprises 14 residues.

The chain links TRBV10-3 to TRBJ1-1, with D possibly being TRBD1 (6 bases). This CDR3 is built from 14 residues. V was trimmed by 2 bases and J by 5 bases, leaving 12 bases between them. Per germline, CDR1 ENHRY and CDR2 SYGVKD. CDR3 amino acids: CAISEAGAGTEAFF. The CDR3 DNA reads TGTGCCATCAGTGAGGCGGGGGCAGGGACTGAAGCTTTCTTT.

This rearrangement joins TRBV2 to TRBJ1-6, with TRBD1 identical over 8 bases. Losses at the gene ends were 6 bases for V and 5 bases for J; bases not matched to a gene: 12. This CDR3 contains 17 residues. Per the germline V gene, CDR1 is SNHLY and CDR2 is FYNNEI. The CDR3 loop reads CASSSNPGGANNSPLHF. The CDR3, as DNA: TGTGCCAGCAGCTCTAATCCAGGGGGCGCAAATAATTCACCCCTCCACTTT.